The 32 T cell receptor beta chains in this list originate from one sample, sequenced in a study of CD8 T cells in ankylosing spondylitis. Study-wide findings and caveats: The study identified a TCR beta motif of under ten highly homologous variants that appeared characteristic of ankylosing spondylitis blood.

Antigen specificity for these receptors is unknown. TCRdb processed the 5' RACE reads anew with MiXCR; each CDR3 protein has one entry. In the table there are 700,000 to 1,000,000 distinct CDR3 sequences, approximately 12% of which are singletons. The sequenced sample was blood, either unsorted or a sorted T cell fraction (not recorded which). The receptors stem from a male donor with ankylosing spondylitis.

The sample holds a few counts of this clonotype. This rearrangement joins TRBV27 to TRBJ1-6; D gene unclear. V was shortened by 3 bases and J by 10 bases, with 10 bases between the two germline ends. This CDR3 has 13 amino acids. The germline V gene encodes CDR1 MNHEY and CDR2 SMNVEV (reference sequence). The CDR3 nucleotides are TGTGCCAGCAGTTTCCTGAGGAACTCACCCCTCCACTTT. Translating gives CASSFLRNSPLHF.

This clonotype was counted only a few times. This chain connects TRBV20-1 to TRBJ1-6; TRBD1 is a possible D gene (5 bases). CDR3 size: 14 residues. In germline, CDR1 is DFQATT, CDR2 SNEGSKA (reference sequence). V lost 0 bases and J lost 7, with 10 bases in between. CDR3 coding DNA: TGCAGTGCTAGAGAGGTCTACAGGAATTCACCCCTCCACTTT. Amino acid sequence: CSAREVYRNSPLHF.

Many counts were recorded for this clonotype. The chain joins TRBV6-1 to TRBJ2-7; no definite D call. The germline CDR1 and CDR2 sequences are MNHNS and SASEGT. Trimming shortened V by 7 bases and J by 0 bases, and 10 bases separated the two germline ends. The CDR3 has 13 amino acids. The CDR3 loop is CASNRPGSYEQYF. The CDR3 bases are TGTGCCAGCAACCGGCCAGGCTCCTACGAGCAGTACTTC.

This sequence joins TRBV5-6 and TRBJ2-7, with 9 bases matching TRBD1. CDR1 is SGHDT and CDR2 is YYEEEE in the germline V gene. After removal of 5 bases from V and 8 bases from J, the junction contained 8 bases not matched to a gene. This CDR3 comprises 13 residues. CDR3 coding DNA: TGTGCCAGCAGACTGGAGGACAGGGGCAAGCAGTACTTC. Protein: CASRLEDRGKQYF.

The sample holds many counts of this clonotype. This chain joins TRBV29-1 and TRBJ2-1; no definite D call. The V end lost 1 base, the J end lost 10 bases, and 14 bases lay between the germline ends. There are 13 residues in the CDR3. Germline CDR1 SQVTM, CDR2 ANQGSEA. The CDR3 DNA reads TGCAGCGTTGAAGTTCAAAGGGCGCTGGAGCAGTTCTTC. Protein sequence: CSVEVQRALEQFF.

About this clonotype: At one of its ends the junction is not consistent with the germline gene, which may arise from a read error. The chain uses TRBV14 and TRBJ2-7; D gene ambiguous. Germline CDR1 and CDR2: SGHDN and FVKESK. The CDR3 loop spans 11 amino acids. The CDR3 sequence: CASSQDLFPGF. The CDR3 DNA sequence: TGTGCCAGCAGCCAAGATTTATTTCCGGGCTTC.

This clonotype was seen repeatedly, ten times or more. The junction departs from germline at one end; a sequencing error may be responsible. The chain joins TRBV7-7 to TRBJ2-1; D remains ambiguous. Germline V gene sequence: CDR1 SSHAT, CDR2 FNYEAQ (reference sequence). The CDR3 runs to 14 residues. This CDR3 is CASSLNGEYNEQFF. CDR3 sequence (DNA): TGTGCTAGCAGCTTAAACGGAGAGTACAATGAGCAGTTCTTC.

This clonotype was found a few times. The chain links TRBV6-5 to TRBJ1-1; D gene unclear. Germline V gene data show CDR1 as MNHEY and CDR2 as SVGAGI. V gave up 1 base and J gave up 1 base, with 10 bases separating them. This CDR3 comprises 15 residues. This CDR3 reads CASSYFGFRNTEAFF. In DNA form, the CDR3 reads TGTGCCAGCAGTTACTTTGGCTTTCGGAACACTGAAGCTTTCTTT.

This clonotype was seen a few times. J is TRBJ2-7 and V is TRBV7-9; TRBD1 matches at 9 bases. The CDR3 totals 16 residues. V lost 0 bases to trimming and J lost 2 bases; unmatched junction nucleotides: 5. From germline, CDR1 is SEHNR and CDR2 FQNEAQ (reference sequence). CDR3 coding DNA: TGTGCCAGCAGCTTAGCGCTGGGACAGGGCACCTACGAGCAGTACTTC. The encoded protein is CASSLALGQGTYEQYF. The variable domain in full, completed from reference TRBV7-9 and TRBJ2-7, reads DTGVSQNPRHKITKRGQNVTFRCDPISEHNRLYWYRQTLGQGPEFLTYFQNEAQLEKSRLLSDRFSAERPKGSFSTLEIQRTEQGDSAMYLCASSLALGQGTYEQYFGPGTRLTVT.

This clonotype was seen only a few times. The V gene is TRBV20-1, the J gene TRBJ1-1, with a possible D match to TRBD1 (5 bases). CDR1 and CDR2 (germline): DFQATT, SNEGSKA (reference sequence). The CDR3 loop spans 17 amino acids. Trimming cost V 0 bases and J 2 bases, with 19 bases left between them. CDR3: CSARDMWGVLENTEAFF. The CDR3 DNA reads as TGCAGTGCTAGAGATATGTGGGGGGTGTTGGAAAACACTGAAGCTTTCTTT.

This clonotype occurred a few times. The chain carries TRBV7-9 and TRBJ2-3, with 13 nucleotides matching TRBD2. This CDR3 has 15 amino acids. V shed 5 bases, J shed 4 bases, and the junction held 3 bases outside the gene matches. From germline, CDR1 is SEHNR and CDR2 FQNEAQ (reference sequence). The CDR3 nucleotides are TGTGCCAGCAGCCGGACTAGCGGGAGTCCAGATACGCAGTATTTT. It codes for CASSRTSGSPDTQYF.

The rearrangement uses TRBV5-1 and TRBJ2-7; either TRBD1 or TRBD2 may supply D (5 bases each). Deletions cut 1 base from V and 7 bases from J, with 15 bases between. The CDR3 is made up of 14 amino acids. The germline V gene has CDR1 SGHRS and CDR2 YFSETQ. The CDR3 DNA reads TGCGCCAGCAGCTTGAAGGGGACGGCCTTTGAGCAGTACTTC. Translation: CASSLKGTAFEQYF.

The chain carries TRBV7-2 and TRBJ2-7; D perhaps matches TRBD2 (6 bases). The CDR3 consists of 15 residues. Trimming stripped 5 bases from V and 2 bases from J, with 16 bases between. Germline assignment: CDR1 SGHTA and CDR2 FQGNSA. The CDR3 spells CASSPLFAGTYEQYF. CDR3 coding DNA: TGTGCCAGCAGCCCTCTGTTTGCGGGGACCTACGAGCAGTACTTC.

This clonotype was counted ten times or more. The gene calls are TRBV9 and TRBJ1-1; the match to TRBD1 covers 7 bases. The CDR3 runs 15 residues. Germline CDR1 SGDLS, CDR2 YYNGEE. Losses at the gene ends were 2 bases for V and 1 base for J; bases not matched to a gene: 5. The CDR3 region has the DNA TGTGCCAGCAGCGTCTTGGACAGGAGGAACACTGAAGCTTTCTTT. It codes for CASSVLDRRNTEAFF.

V gene TRBV20-1 combines with J gene TRBJ2-5, with TRBD2 matching 12 bases. Germline CDR1 reads DFQATT; CDR2 reads SNEGSKA (reference sequence). J was trimmed by 5 bases and V by 0 bases; bases with no gene match: 4. The CDR3 is 15 residues long. CDR3 bases: TGCAGTGCTAGAGATTTCGGGACTAGCGGGGAGACCCAGTACTTC. Its protein is CSARDFGTSGETQYF.

Only a few counts were recorded for this clonotype. The V call is TRBV6-2 or TRBV6-3, the J call TRBJ2-7; TRBD1 aligns across 7 bases. Germline trimming cut 2 bases from V and 2 bases from J; bases unmatched to any gene: 9. Germline CDR1 MNHEY, CDR2 SVGEGT. The CDR3 spans 16 residues. The CDR3 protein is CASSYGRGTATYEQYF. The CDR3 bases are TGTGCCAGCAGTTACGGTAGGGGGACAGCTACCTACGAGCAGTACTTC.

This clonotype was observed a handful of times. This chain joins TRBV7-9 and TRBJ2-3; TRBD1 aligns across 8 bases. The V gene end was trimmed by 6 bases and the J gene end by 4 bases; junction bases not matched to a gene: 12. This CDR3 is built from 16 residues. The V gene's germline CDR1 is SEHNR and CDR2 FQNEAQ (reference sequence). In DNA form, the CDR3 reads TGTGCCAGCAGACCAGGACAGGGACGAAGGGCAGATACGCAGTATTTT. Protein: CASRPGQGRRADTQYF.

This clonotype has more than one count but fewer than ten. The chain carries TRBV28 and TRBJ2-1, with a tentative D call TRBD1 (6 bases). CDR1 and CDR2 from the germline V gene are MDHEN and SYDVKM. V was pared by 8 bases and J by 12 bases, with 17 bases between. The CDR3 runs 12 residues. CDR3 amino acids: CASQNQGWRQFF. The CDR3, as DNA: TGTGCCAGCCAAAACCAGGGGTGGCGGCAGTTCTTC.

Only a few counts were recorded for this clonotype. The rearrangement uses TRBV7-2 and TRBJ2-7; D is tentatively TRBD1 or TRBD2 (6 bases each). Trimming pared 5 bases from V and 2 bases from J, leaving 13 bases between. This CDR3 is 14 amino acids long. Germline V gene sequence: CDR1 SGHTA, CDR2 FQGNSA. The CDR3 is CASSPGGGAYEQYF. CDR3 nucleotide sequence: TGTGCCAGCAGCCCAGGAGGGGGAGCCTACGAGCAGTACTTC.

The chain combines TRBV27 with TRBJ2-3, with TRBD2 matching over 7 bases. Germline lookup yields CDR1 MNHEY and CDR2 SMNVEV (reference sequence). Trimming took 7 bases from V and 4 from J; bases not matched to a gene: 17. This CDR3 is built from 17 residues. The chain's CDR3 is CASKVRKGGSLADTQYF. The CDR3 coding sequence is TGTGCCAGCAAAGTTCGAAAGGGCGGGAGTTTGGCAGATACGCAGTATTTT.

This clonotype was counted only a few times. The J gene is TRBJ2-7, the V gene TRBV7-2, with 7 positions matching TRBD2. CDR1 is SGHTA, CDR2 FQGNSA, per germline. V was pared by 2 bases and J by 3 bases, with 4 bases of the junction left unmatched. The CDR3 is made up of 14 amino acids. In DNA, the CDR3 is TGTGCCAGCAGCTTAAGGGACTACCGCTACGAGCAGTACTTC. As protein: CASSLRDYRYEQYF.

The table lists this clonotype with many counts. This chain connects TRBV20-1 to TRBJ2-7; D not certain. The CDR3 runs 11 residues. CDR1 DFQATT and CDR2 SNEGSKA come from the germline V gene (reference sequence). The V gene lost 3 bases and the J gene lost 5 bases, with 8 bases spanning the gap. The CDR3 here is CSASRLDEQYF. The CDR3 DNA follows: TGCAGTGCTAGCCGGCTGGACGAGCAGTACTTC.

The chain has TRBV7-9 and TRBJ2-3, with TRBD2 as a possible D gene (6 bases). Germline CDR1 SEHNR, CDR2 FQNEAQ (reference sequence). With 7 bases removed from V and 6 bases from J, the gap between germline ends came to 20 bases. This CDR3 is 15 amino acids long. CDR3 coding DNA: TGTGCCAGCAATGTAGCGGAGGCGGCCGGGGATACGCAGTATTTT. Protein sequence: CASNVAEAAGDTQYF.

This clonotype was found many times. V is TRBV29-1 and J is TRBJ1-5; TRBD1 agrees at 10 bases. The CDR3 covers 15 residues. Germline values: CDR1 SQVTM, CDR2 ANQGSEA. V was clipped by 6 bases and J by 6 bases; unmatched bases: 11. CDR3 sequence: CSVAAGTGVGQPQHF. The CDR3, as DNA: TGCAGCGTGGCAGCCGGGACAGGGGTGGGTCAGCCCCAGCATTTT.

This clonotype was picked up a small number of times. The rearrangement links TRBV6-1 to TRBJ1-6; no clear D. This CDR3 is built from 14 residues. V was shortened by 11 bases and J by 8 bases, with 19 bases between the two germline ends. Germline V gives CDR1 MNHNS, CDR2 SASEGT. The CDR3: CACQMGNNDSPLHF. Written as DNA, the CDR3 is TGTGCCTGCCAAATGGGGAACAACGATTCACCCCTCCACTTT.

This chain connects TRBV5-6 to TRBJ1-1, with TRBD1 identical over 7 bases. CDR1 is SGHDT and CDR2 is YYEEEE in the germline V gene. The CDR3 sequence is 16 residues long. The J segment lost 6 bases and the V segment lost 0 bases, leaving 11 bases of the junction unmatched. The CDR3 DNA is TGTGCCAGCAGCTTGGAAGAGGGGGCGCGGGAATCTGAAGCTTTCTTT. Translated, it gives CASSLEEGARESEAFF.

V and J are TRBV5-1 and TRBJ2-7; 9 nucleotides agree with TRBD1. This CDR3 has 16 residues. Trimming took 2 bases from V and 2 from J; bases not matched to a gene: 8. Germline loops: CDR1 SGHRS, CDR2 YFSETQ. The CDR3 DNA reads TGCGCCAGCAGCTTAAAGACAGGGGGGGGTGCCTACGAGCAGTACTTC. Translating it yields CASSLKTGGGAYEQYF.

This clonotype was counted a few times. The chain recombines TRBV2 with TRBJ2-7; 10 positions match TRBD2. Germline CDR1 SNHLY, CDR2 FYNNEI. The J segment lost 9 bases and the V segment lost 4 bases, leaving 6 bases of the junction unmatched. CDR3 length: 13 residues. CDR3 sequence reads: CASSAQREGGQYF. The CDR3 coding sequence is TGTGCCAGCAGTGCCCAGCGGGAGGGCGGGCAGTACTTC.

The genes are TRBV4-1 and TRBJ1-3; no firm D call. Germline-derived CDR1 and CDR2 are MGHRA and YSYEKL. The CDR3 loop spans 14 amino acids. V gave up 4 bases and J gave up 0 bases, with 7 bases separating them. CDR3 in DNA: TGCGCCAGCAGCCCCCGGAACTCTGGAAACACCATATATTTT. It specifies CASSPRNSGNTIYF.

The chain is built from TRBV6-2 or TRBV6-3 and TRBJ2-3; D perhaps matches TRBD2 (5 bases). CDR3 length: 14 amino acids. With 2 bases removed from V and 2 bases from J, the gap between germline ends came to 8 bases. Per the germline V gene, CDR1 is MNHEY and CDR2 is SVGEGT. The CDR3 DNA is TGTGCCAGCAGTTACCGGGATAACACAGATACGCAGTATTTT. Protein: CASSYRDNTDTQYF.

V is TRBV30 and J is TRBJ1-1, with D possibly TRBD1 on 5 matching bases. This CDR3 comprises 14 residues. Per the germline V gene, CDR1 is GTSNPN and CDR2 is SVGIG (reference sequence). Trimming removed 1 base from V and 10 bases from J, with 19 bases in between. As DNA, the CDR3 is TGTGCCTGGAGTGGTCGATTAGGGGCATTCGTAGCTTTCTTT. Translated: CAWSGRLGAFVAFF.

The rearrangement links TRBV6-1 to TRBJ2-7; TRBD1 agrees at 8 bases. V lost 5 bases to trimming and J lost 6 bases; unmatched junction nucleotides: 12. Germline assignment: CDR1 MNHNS and CDR2 SASEGT. The CDR3 sequence is 15 residues long. The CDR3 is CASSPTGGPPGEQYF. For the CDR3, the DNA is TGTGCCAGCAGTCCTACAGGGGGTCCCCCTGGCGAGCAGTACTTC.